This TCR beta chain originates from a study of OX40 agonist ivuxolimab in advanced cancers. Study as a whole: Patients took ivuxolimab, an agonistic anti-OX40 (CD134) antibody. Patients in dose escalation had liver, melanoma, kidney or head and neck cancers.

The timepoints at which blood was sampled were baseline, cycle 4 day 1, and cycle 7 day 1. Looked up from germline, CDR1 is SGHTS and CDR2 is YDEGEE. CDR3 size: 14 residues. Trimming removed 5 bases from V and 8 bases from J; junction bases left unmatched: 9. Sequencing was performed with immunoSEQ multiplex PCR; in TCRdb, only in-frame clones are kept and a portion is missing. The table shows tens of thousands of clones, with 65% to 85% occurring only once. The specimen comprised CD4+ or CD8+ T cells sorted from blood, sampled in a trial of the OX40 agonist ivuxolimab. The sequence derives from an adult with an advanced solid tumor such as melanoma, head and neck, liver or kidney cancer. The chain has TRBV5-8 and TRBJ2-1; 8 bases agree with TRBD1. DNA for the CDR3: TGTGCCAGCAGACCGGGACAGGTACTCGATGAGCAGTTCTTC. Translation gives CASRPGQVLDEQFF.